One and the same sample provided the 32 T cell receptor beta chains below, sequenced in a study of OX40 agonist ivuxolimab in advanced cancers. The data were produced by immunoSEQ multiplex PCR, yet TCRdb's version contains in-frame clones alone and is incomplete. The sample shows 70,000 or so clones, around 84% of them seen only once. Sequenced here: CD4+ or CD8+ T cells sorted from blood, sampled in a trial of the OX40 agonist ivuxolimab. These receptors all stem from an adult with an advanced solid tumor such as melanoma, head and neck, liver or kidney cancer.

The chain combines TRBV5-1 with TRBJ2-5, with D tentatively TRBD1 (6 bases). Deletions cut 4 bases from V and 1 base from J, with 11 bases between. CDR1 is SGHRS, CDR2 YFSETQ, per germline. This CDR3 contains 14 residues. CDR3 amino acids: CASSATGTQETQYF. The CDR3 DNA reads TGCGCCAGCAGCGCAACAGGGACCCAAGAGACCCAGTACTTC. Complete variable domain (other parts from reference TRBV5-1 and TRBJ2-5): KAGVTQTPRYLIKTRGQQVTLSCSPISGHRSVSWYQQTPGQGLQFLFEYFSETQRNKGNFPGRFSGRQFSNSRSEMNVSTLELGDSALYLCASSATGTQETQYFGPGTRLLVL.

A single count supports this clone. The chain employs TRBV18 and TRBJ2-5; D is possibly TRBD1 (5 bases). V lost 2 bases and J 7 bases, leaving 20 bases between the germline ends. This CDR3 region has 16 residues. CDR1 is KGHSH and CDR2 is LQKENI in the germline V gene. The CDR3 spells CASSPLITGRKVTQYF. The CDR3 DNA sequence: TGTGCCAGCTCACCATTGATCACAGGTCGGAAGGTGACCCAGTACTTC.

The CDR3 coding sequence is TGTGCCAGCAGCTTGTCCGGGAACACTGAAGCTTTCTTT. Translated, it gives CASSLSGNTEAFF. V usage is TRBV7-9 and J usage is TRBJ1-1; no clear D. CDR3 size: 13 residues. Per germline, CDR1 SEHNR and CDR2 FQNEAQ (reference sequence). Trimming stripped 3 bases from V and 1 base from J, with 6 bases between.

This clone has a handful of counts. The chain has TRBV5-4 and TRBJ2-1; TRBD2 aligns across 7 bases. The V gene end was trimmed by 3 bases and the J gene end by 4 bases; junction bases not matched to a gene: 4. The length of the CDR3 is 14 residues. Per the germline V gene, CDR1 is SGHNT and CDR2 is YYREEE (reference sequence). The CDR3 bases are TGTGCCAGCAGCTCCGGACTAGATTACAATGAGCAGTTCTTC. As protein: CASSSGLDYNEQFF.

This rearrangement joins TRBV6-5 to TRBJ1-2; no reliable D call. V gave up 2 bases and J gave up 2 bases, with 6 bases separating them. The CDR3 consists of 13 residues. Germline V gene lookup returns CDR1 MNHEY and CDR2 SVGAGI. CDR3: CASSYGRNYGYTF. In DNA, the CDR3 is TGTGCCAGCAGTTACGGCCGAAACTATGGCTACACCTTC.

This chain connects TRBV29-1 to TRBJ2-3, with 7 positions matching TRBD1. Germline V gene data show CDR1 as SQVTM and CDR2 as ANQGSEA. The CDR3 extends over 13 amino acids. V lost 6 bases and J lost 2; bases outside the gene matches: 5. CDR3 protein: CSVTGDLTDTQYF. CDR3 nucleotides: TGCAGCGTCACAGGGGATCTCACAGATACGCAGTATTTT.

The chain employs TRBV30 and TRBJ2-4, with D maybe TRBD2 (5 bases). V gave up 0 bases and J gave up 0 bases, with 9 bases separating them. Germline V CDR1 and CDR2: GTSNPN, SVGIG (reference sequence). This CDR3 is 15 amino acids long. The CDR3: CAWSVPAGAKNIQYF. The DNA of the CDR3 is TGTGCCTGGAGTGTACCGGCGGGAGCCAAAAACATTCAGTACTTC.

The chain has TRBV2 and TRBJ1-6, with D tentatively TRBD1 (5 bases). The CDR3 length is 15 residues. The germline gives CDR1 SNHLY, CDR2 FYNNEI. V was pared by 4 bases and J by 7 bases, with 14 bases between. The CDR3: CASSGALGANSPLHF. CDR3 nucleotides: TGTGCCAGCAGTGGGGCCCTCGGGGCAAATTCACCCCTCCACTTT.

The genes are TRBV28 and TRBJ1-3, with D hard to call. There are 14 residues in the CDR3. V dropped 3 bases and J dropped 1 base, with 7 bases sitting between them. Germline V lookup: CDR1 MDHEN, CDR2 SYDVKM. This CDR3 reads CASSLTDSGNTIYF. CDR3 sequence (DNA): TGTGCCAGCAGTTTGACCGATTCTGGAAACACCATATATTTT.

The table lists this clone with a few counts. CDR3 amino acids: CASSVGPDNQPQHF. In nucleotides, the CDR3 is TGTGCCAGCAGCGTAGGACCCGATAATCAGCCCCAGCATTTT. The rearrangement joins TRBV9 to TRBJ1-5; D not certain. The CDR3 runs 14 residues. Germline-derived CDR1 and CDR2 are SGDLS and YYNGEE. V shed 0 bases and J shed 4 bases, with 8 bases lying between them.

The chain uses TRBV28 and TRBJ2-3; a weak D match, TRBD2 (6 bases). The CDR3 spans 12 residues. Germline lookup yields CDR1 MDHEN and CDR2 SYDVKM. Trimming removed 11 bases from V and 0 bases from J, with 9 bases in between. CDR3 sequence: CASGGSTDTQYF. The CDR3 nucleotides read TGTGCCTCCGGGGGTAGCACAGATACGCAGTATTTT.

This chain connects TRBV5-4 to TRBJ2-2, with 12 bases matching TRBD2. The germline V gene has CDR1 SGHNT and CDR2 YYREEE (reference sequence). V trimming: 4 bases; J trimming: 6 bases; junction bases outside the gene matches: 4. The CDR3 is 15 amino acids. The CDR3 region has the DNA TGTGCCAGCAGCGCCCCTAGCGGGGGGGCCGGGGAGCTGTTTTTT. This encodes CASSAPSGGAGELFF.

The rearrangement uses TRBV5-6 and TRBJ1-2; D is possibly TRBD1 (5 bases). Germline assignment: CDR1 SGHDT and CDR2 YYEEEE. This CDR3 has 16 amino acids. Trimming cost V 3 bases and J 2 bases, with 17 bases left between them. The CDR3 sequence is CASSWRGVKPNYGYTF. The CDR3 DNA follows: TGTGCCAGCAGCTGGCGGGGGGTGAAACCCAACTATGGCTACACCTTC.

The V call is TRBV28, the J call TRBJ1-4; the D is unclear. The CDR3 covers 14 residues. The V gene lost 3 bases and the J gene lost 2 bases, with 7 bases spanning the gap. Germline-derived CDR1 and CDR2 are MDHEN and SYDVKM. The CDR3 loop is CASSFFRTNEKLFF. The CDR3, as DNA: TGTGCCAGCAGTTTTTTTCGGACTAATGAAAAACTGTTTTTT.

V usage is TRBV6-6 and J usage is TRBJ2-7; D possibly corresponds to TRBD2 (5 bases). Germline V gene sequence: CDR1 MNHNY, CDR2 SVGAGI (reference sequence). CDR3 length: 15 amino acids. V was clipped by 3 bases and J by 3 bases, with 15 bases between them. This chain's CDR3 is CASSYRGGSSYEQYF. The CDR3 DNA is TGTGCCAGCAGTTATCGTGGCGGGTCTAGCTACGAGCAGTACTTC.

V gene TRBV6-5 combines with J gene TRBJ2-2, with D perhaps matching TRBD2 (7 bases). The CDR3 has 15 amino acids. Per the germline V gene, CDR1 is MNHEY and CDR2 is SVGAGI. V lost 0 bases and J lost 6, with 11 bases in between. The CDR3 region has the DNA TGTGCCAGCAGTTACTCGCGGGGGCCCCCCGGGGAGCTGTTTTTT. Translation gives CASSYSRGPPGELFF.

This clone has just a few counts. The chain recombines TRBV7-2 with TRBJ2-1, with 9 bases fitting TRBD1. Germline lookup yields CDR1 SGHTA and CDR2 FQGNSA. After removal of 5 bases from V and 6 bases from J, the junction contained 8 bases not matched to a gene. The length of the CDR3 is 15 residues. In DNA form, the CDR3 reads TGTGCCAGCAGCCCAGCGGGACAGGGTCCCAATGAGCAGTTCTTC. It encodes CASSPAGQGPNEQFF.

The chain combines TRBV5-1 with TRBJ2-1; D is possibly TRBD1 or TRBD2 (5 bases each). V lost 4 bases to trimming and J lost 3 bases, with 14 bases between them. The germline V gene encodes CDR1 SGHRS and CDR2 YFSETQ. CDR3 length: 15 amino acids. The CDR3 spells CASSRDAESYNEQFF. The CDR3 region has the DNA TGCGCCAGCAGCCGGGACGCCGAGAGCTACAATGAGCAGTTCTTC.

The V gene is TRBV9, the J gene TRBJ1-2; a possible D gene is TRBD1 (5 bases). Germline lookup yields CDR1 SGDLS and CDR2 YYNGEE. Trimming left V 1 base short and J 3 bases short, with 13 bases between. This CDR3 contains 15 residues. CDR3 sequence reads: CASSVLWGTDYGYTF. The CDR3 region has the DNA TGTGCCAGCAGCGTACTTTGGGGGACCGACTATGGCTACACCTTC.

The chain has TRBV19 and TRBJ1-2; no firm D call. CDR1 and CDR2 (germline): LNHDA, SQIVND (reference sequence). The CDR3 spans 13 residues. The V end lost 6 bases, the J end lost 10 bases, and 18 bases lay between the germline ends. CDR3 nucleotide sequence: TGTGCCAGTAGCACGCTTGACCCCATCGCCTACACCTTC. Translating it yields CASSTLDPIAYTF.

The rearrangement uses TRBV29-1 and TRBJ2-1; D is undetermined. The CDR3 is 12 residues long. The germline V gene has CDR1 SQVTM and CDR2 ANQGSEA. The CDR3 is CSGTSSYNEQFF. The CDR3 DNA reads TGCAGTGGAACGAGCTCCTACAATGAGCAGTTCTTC.

The sample holds a few counts of this clone. The chain employs TRBV6-6 and TRBJ1-2, with 8 bases matching TRBD1. In germline, CDR1 is MNHNY, CDR2 SVGAGI (reference sequence). After removal of 4 bases from V and 0 bases from J, the junction contained 1 base not matched to a gene. The CDR3 totals 14 residues. This CDR3 is CASSWDRSNYGYTF. The CDR3 nucleotides read TGTGCCAGCAGTTGGGACAGGTCTAACTATGGCTACACCTTC.

This chain joins TRBV30 and TRBJ1-2; TRBD1 might be the D (5 bases). The CDR3 consists of 12 residues. Germline CDR1 GTSNPN, CDR2 SVGIG (reference sequence). Trimming pared 3 bases from V and 5 bases from J, leaving 10 bases between. The CDR3 sequence: CAWRGGAYGYTF. In DNA, the CDR3 is TGTGCCTGGAGGGGAGGGGCGTATGGCTACACCTTC.

This chain uses TRBV6-6 with TRBJ1-1; the D is unclear. This CDR3 is built from 13 residues. CDR1 MNHNY and CDR2 SVGAGI come from the germline V gene (reference sequence). The germline V and J ends were trimmed by 0 bases and 9 bases, with 11 bases remaining between them. DNA for the CDR3: TGTGCCAGCAGTTACTCGTTGGTGAAGAAAGCTTTCTTT. It yields the protein CASSYSLVKKAFF.

The chain has TRBV15 and TRBJ2-5, with TRBD1 as a possible D gene (5 bases). The J call is uncertain, as TRBJ2-7 better fits the DNA end. Germline CDR1 reads LNHNV; CDR2 reads YYDKDF (reference sequence). The CDR3 is 16 residues long. The CDR3 loop reads CATSRLPPQGTDEQYF. In DNA, the CDR3 is TGTGCCACCAGCAGACTCCCCCCGCAGGGTACAGACGAGCAGTACTTC.

This clone was recorded once. The V and J genes are TRBV7-7 and TRBJ2-2, with 10 bases lining up with TRBD2. The trim removed 1 base at V and 7 bases at J, leaving 6 bases unmatched. The V gene's germline CDR1 is SSHAT and CDR2 FNYEAQ (reference sequence). The CDR3 covers 16 residues. This chain's CDR3 is CASSLGLAGASGELFF. The CDR3 coding sequence is TGTGCCAGCAGCTTAGGCCTAGCGGGGGCTAGCGGGGAGCTGTTTTTT. Using reference TRBV7-7 and TRBJ2-2 for the parts outside the CDR3, the full variable domain is GAGVSQSPRYKVTKRGQDVTLRCDPISSHATLYWYQQALGQGPEFLTYFNYEAQPDKSGLPSDRFSAERPEGSISTLTIQRTEQRDSAMYRCASSLGLAGASGELFFGEGSRLTVL.

The J gene is TRBJ2-5, the V gene TRBV5-1; 8 bases line up with TRBD1. V shed 1 base, J shed 1 base, and the junction held 3 bases outside the gene matches. This CDR3 contains 15 residues. Per the germline V gene, CDR1 is SGHRS and CDR2 is YFSETQ. The CDR3 region has the DNA TGCGCCAGCAGCTTGTCCGGGACAGGCCAAGAGACCCAGTACTTC. This encodes CASSLSGTGQETQYF.

The chain recombines TRBV4-3 with TRBJ1-2; D is unclear. Trimming removed 4 bases from V and 7 bases from J, with 13 bases in between. The CDR3 runs to 13 residues. CDR1 is LGHNA, CDR2 YSLEER, per germline. The CDR3 sequence is CASSLNLGGGYTF. Written as DNA, the CDR3 is TGCGCCAGCAGCCTCAATCTGGGTGGTGGCTACACCTTC.

This clone was found once. The chain is built from TRBV5-1 and TRBJ2-7, with D hard to call. The CDR3 length is 12 residues. Trimming removed 3 bases from V and 4 bases from J, with 8 bases in between. CDR1 SGHRS and CDR2 YFSETQ come from the germline V gene. CDR3 sequence reads: CASSSTLYEQYF. Written as DNA, the CDR3 is TGCGCCAGCAGCTCTACTTTGTACGAGCAGTACTTC.

The chain has TRBV28 and TRBJ2-6; D gene unclear. This CDR3 is built from 15 residues. V lost 10 bases and J lost 0, with 13 bases in between. Germline V gene lookup returns CDR1 MDHEN and CDR2 SYDVKM. The CDR3 is CAIGPASSGANVLTF. Written as DNA, the CDR3 is TGTGCCATCGGGCCAGCTAGCTCTGGGGCCAACGTCCTGACTTTC.

The gene calls are TRBV18 and TRBJ1-2, with D maybe TRBD1 (5 bases). This CDR3 comprises 14 residues. Germline values: CDR1 KGHSH, CDR2 LQKENI. V was cut by 3 bases and J by 8 bases, with 16 bases left in between. This chain's CDR3 is CASSPLAGTEGYTF. Written as DNA, the CDR3 is TGTGCCAGCTCACCCCTAGCGGGGACGGAGGGCTACACCTTC.

The CDR3 reads CASSPGRGPRDTQYF. The CDR3 nucleotides are TGTGCCAGCTCACCAGGGCGGGGGCCAAGAGATACGCAGTATTTT. The chain couples TRBV18 to TRBJ2-3; a possible D gene is TRBD2 (7 bases). The V end lost 2 bases, the J end lost 5 bases, and 14 bases lay between the germline ends. Germline-derived CDR1 and CDR2 are KGHSH and LQKENI. The CDR3 has 15 residues.